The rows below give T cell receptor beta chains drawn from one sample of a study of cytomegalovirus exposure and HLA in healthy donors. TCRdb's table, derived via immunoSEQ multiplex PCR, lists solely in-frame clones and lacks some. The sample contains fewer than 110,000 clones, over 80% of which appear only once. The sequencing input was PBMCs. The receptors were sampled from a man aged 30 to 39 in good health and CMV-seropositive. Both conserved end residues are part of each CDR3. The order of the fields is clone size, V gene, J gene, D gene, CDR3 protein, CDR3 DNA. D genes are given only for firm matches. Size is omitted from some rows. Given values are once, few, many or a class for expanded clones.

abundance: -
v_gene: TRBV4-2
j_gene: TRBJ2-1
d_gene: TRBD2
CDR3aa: CASSQDIEGTAGLAGDEQFF
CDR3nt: TGTGCCAGCAGCCAAGATATTGAAGGGACAGCGGGACTAGCTGGGGATGAGCAGTTCTTC

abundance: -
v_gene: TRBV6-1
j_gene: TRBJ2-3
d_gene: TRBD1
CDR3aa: CASSRTGQLDTQYF
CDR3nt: TGTGCCAGCAGCAGGACAGGGCAACTAGATACGCAGTATTTT

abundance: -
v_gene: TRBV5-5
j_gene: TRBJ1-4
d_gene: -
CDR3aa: CASRYYPSTNEKLFF
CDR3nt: TGTGCCAGCAGATATTATCCCTCAACTAATGAAAAACTGTTTTTT

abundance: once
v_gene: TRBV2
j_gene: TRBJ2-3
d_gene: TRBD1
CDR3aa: CASSGGQSTDTQYF
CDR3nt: TGTGCCAGCAGTGGGGGACAGAGCACAGATACGCAGTATTTT

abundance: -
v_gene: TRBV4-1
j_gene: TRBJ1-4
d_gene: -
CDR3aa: CASSPRTSGRVFF
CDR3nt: TGCGCCAGCAGCCCTCGGACTTCAGGAAGGGTGTTTTTT

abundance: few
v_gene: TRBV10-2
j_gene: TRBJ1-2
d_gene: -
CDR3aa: CASSDWGLYGYTF
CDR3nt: TGCGCCAGCAGTGATTGGGGGCTCTATGGCTACACCTTC

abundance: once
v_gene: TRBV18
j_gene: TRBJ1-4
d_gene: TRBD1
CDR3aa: CASSPGTALEKLFF
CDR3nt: TGTGCCAGCTCACCCGGGACAGCTCTTGAAAAACTGTTTTTT

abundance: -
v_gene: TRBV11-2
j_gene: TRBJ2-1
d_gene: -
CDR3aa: CASSSGQYNEQFF
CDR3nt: TGTGCCAGCAGCAGTGGACAGTACAATGAGCAGTTCTTC

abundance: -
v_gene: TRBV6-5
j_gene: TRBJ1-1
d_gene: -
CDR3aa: CASSPSTETYTEAFF
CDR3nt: TGTGCCAGCAGTCCTAGCACAGAAACCTACACTGAAGCTTTCTTT

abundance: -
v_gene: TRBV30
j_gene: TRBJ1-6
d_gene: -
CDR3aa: CAWSVDGNSPLHF
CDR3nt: TGTGCCTGGAGTGTAGACGGGAATTCACCCCTCCACTTT

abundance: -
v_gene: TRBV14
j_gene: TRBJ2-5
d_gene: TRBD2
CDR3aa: CASSPQERGNQETQYF
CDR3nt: TGTGCCAGCAGCCCGCAAGAGCGGGGGAACCAAGAGACCCAGTACTTC

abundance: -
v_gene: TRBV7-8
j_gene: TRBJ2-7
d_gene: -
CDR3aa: CASSWGVGGPYEQYF
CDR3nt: TGTGCCAGCAGCTGGGGGGTAGGCGGTCCCTACGAGCAGTACTTC

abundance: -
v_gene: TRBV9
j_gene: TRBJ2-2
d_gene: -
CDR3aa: CASSVQGGTGELFF
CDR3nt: TGTGCCAGCAGCGTCCAGGGTGGCACCGGGGAGCTGTTTTTT

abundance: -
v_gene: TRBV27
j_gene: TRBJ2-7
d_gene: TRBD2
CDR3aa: CASSGLASYEQYF
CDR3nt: TGTGCCAGCAGCGGACTAGCCTCCTACGAGCAGTACTTC

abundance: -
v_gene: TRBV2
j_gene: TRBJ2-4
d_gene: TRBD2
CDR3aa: CASDLGVAGGSNSQYF
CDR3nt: TGTGCCAGCGACCTGGGAGTAGCGGGGGGTTCAAACAGTCAGTACTTC

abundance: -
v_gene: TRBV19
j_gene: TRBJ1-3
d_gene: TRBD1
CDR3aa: CASSILGGFGNTIYF
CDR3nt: TGTGCCAGTAGTATCTTAGGGGGCTTTGGAAACACCATATATTTT

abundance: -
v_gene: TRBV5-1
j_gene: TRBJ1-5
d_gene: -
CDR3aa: CASRPDTDYNQPQHF
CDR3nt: TGCGCCAGCAGACCCGACACGGACTACAATCAGCCCCAGCATTTT

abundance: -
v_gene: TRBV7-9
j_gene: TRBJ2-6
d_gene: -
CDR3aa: CASYRGNSGANVLTF
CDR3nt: TGTGCCAGTTATAGGGGAAACTCTGGGGCCAACGTCCTGACTTTC

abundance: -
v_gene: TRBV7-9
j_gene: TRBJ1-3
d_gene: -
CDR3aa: CSSRPSSGNTIYF
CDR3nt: TGTTCCAGCAGACCGAGCTCTGGAAACACCATATATTTT

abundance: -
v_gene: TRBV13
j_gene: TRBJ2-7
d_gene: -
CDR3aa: CASSSGFQSRYEQYF
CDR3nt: TGTGCCAGCAGCTCCGGGTTTCAGTCACGATACGAGCAGTACTTC

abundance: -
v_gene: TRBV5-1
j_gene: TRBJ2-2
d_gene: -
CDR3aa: CASSLTGENTGELFF
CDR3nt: TGCGCCAGCAGCTTGACAGGCGAGAACACCGGGGAGCTGTTTTTT

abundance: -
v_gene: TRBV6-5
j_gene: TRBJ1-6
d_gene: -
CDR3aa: CASSPDDRNSPLHF
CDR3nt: TGTGCCAGCAGCCCTGACGACAGAAATTCACCCCTCCACTTT

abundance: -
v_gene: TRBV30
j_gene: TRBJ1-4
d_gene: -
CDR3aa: CAWSAGFREKLFF
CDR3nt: TGTGCCTGGAGTGCCGGGTTTAGGGAAAAACTGTTTTTT

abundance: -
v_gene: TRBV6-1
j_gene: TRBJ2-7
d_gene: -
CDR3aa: CASRFETGIGYEQYF
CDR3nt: TGTGCCAGCCGATTCGAAACAGGGATTGGGTACGAGCAGTACTTC